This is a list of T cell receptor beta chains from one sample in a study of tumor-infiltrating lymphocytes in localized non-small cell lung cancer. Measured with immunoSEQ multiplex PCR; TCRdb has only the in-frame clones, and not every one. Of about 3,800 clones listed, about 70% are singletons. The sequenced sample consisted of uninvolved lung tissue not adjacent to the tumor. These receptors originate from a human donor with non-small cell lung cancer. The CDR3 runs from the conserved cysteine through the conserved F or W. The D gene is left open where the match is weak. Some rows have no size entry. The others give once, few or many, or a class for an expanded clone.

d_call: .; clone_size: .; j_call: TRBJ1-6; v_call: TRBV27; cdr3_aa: CASSLNTAGTPLHF; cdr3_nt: TGTGCCAGCAGTTTGAATACAGCTGGAACACCCCTCCACTTT
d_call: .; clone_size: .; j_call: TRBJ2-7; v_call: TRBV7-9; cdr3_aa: CASSLVGAREQYF; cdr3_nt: TGTGCCAGCAGCTTAGTAGGGGCTCGTGAGCAGTACTTC
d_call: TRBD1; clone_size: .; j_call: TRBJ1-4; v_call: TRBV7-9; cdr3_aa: CASRLGQSTNEKLFF; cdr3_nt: TGTGCCAGCAGGTTGGGACAGTCGACTAATGAAAAACTGTTTTTT
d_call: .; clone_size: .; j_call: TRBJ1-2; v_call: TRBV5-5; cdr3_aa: CASSQASGLGYTF; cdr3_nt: TGTGCCAGCAGCCAGGCTAGTGGACTTGGCTACACCTTC
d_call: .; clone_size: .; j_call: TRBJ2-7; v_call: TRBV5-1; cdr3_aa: CASSFNHLSEQYF; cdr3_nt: TGCGCCAGCAGCTTTAACCATCTCTCCGAGCAGTACTTC
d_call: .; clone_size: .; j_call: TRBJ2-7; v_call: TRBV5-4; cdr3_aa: CASSLRGDSYEQYF; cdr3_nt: TGTGCCAGCAGCCTCCGGGGGGACAGCTACGAGCAGTACTTC
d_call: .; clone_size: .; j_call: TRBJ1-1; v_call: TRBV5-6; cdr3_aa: CASSGTAMNTEAFF; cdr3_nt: TGTGCCAGCAGCGGAACAGCCATGAACACTGAAGCTTTCTTT
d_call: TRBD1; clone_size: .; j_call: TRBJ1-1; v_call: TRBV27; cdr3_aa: CASSILQGAPTEAFF; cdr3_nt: TGTGCCAGCAGTATCCTACAGGGGGCGCCCACTGAAGCTTTCTTT
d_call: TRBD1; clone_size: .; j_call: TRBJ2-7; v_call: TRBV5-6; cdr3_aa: CASSFDRGPQVDEQYF; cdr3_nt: TGTGCCAGCAGCTTTGACAGGGGCCCCCAGGTAGACGAGCAGTACTTC
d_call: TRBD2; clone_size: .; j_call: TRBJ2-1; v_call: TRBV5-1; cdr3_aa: CASSQDASGVYNEQFF; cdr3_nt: TGCGCCAGCAGCCAAGATGCTAGCGGGGTTTACAATGAGCAGTTCTTC
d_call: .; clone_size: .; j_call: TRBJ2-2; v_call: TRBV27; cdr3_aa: CASSFGARGTGELFF; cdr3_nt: TGTGCCAGCAGTTTCGGGGCGCGGGGCACCGGGGAGCTGTTTTTT
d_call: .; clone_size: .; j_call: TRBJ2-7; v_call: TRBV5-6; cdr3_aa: CASSGGQSYEQYF; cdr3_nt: TGTGCCAGCAGCGGCGGACAGAGCTACGAGCAGTACTTC
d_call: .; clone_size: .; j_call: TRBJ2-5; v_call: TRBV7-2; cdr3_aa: CASSLRAGPQETQYF; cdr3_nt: TGTGCCAGCAGCTTAAGGGCGGGACCCCAAGAGACCCAGTACTTC
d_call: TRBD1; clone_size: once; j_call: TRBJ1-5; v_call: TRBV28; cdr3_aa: CASSPRGQGNQPQHF; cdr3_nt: TGTGCCAGCAGCCCAAGAGGACAGGGCAATCAGCCCCAGCATTTT
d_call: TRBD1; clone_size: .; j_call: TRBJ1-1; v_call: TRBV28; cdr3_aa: CASSRRGLGVHTEAFF; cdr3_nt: TGTGCCAGCAGTCGCAGGGGGCTTGGTGTTCACACTGAAGCTTTCTTT
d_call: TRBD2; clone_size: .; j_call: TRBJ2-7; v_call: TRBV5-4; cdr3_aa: CASSPGTSGGREQYF; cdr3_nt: TGTGCCAGCAGCCCCGGGACTAGCGGGGGGCGAGAGCAGTACTTC
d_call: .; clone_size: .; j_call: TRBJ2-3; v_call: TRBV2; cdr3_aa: CATKLGSGVPDTQYF; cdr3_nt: TGTGCCACAAAACTTGGGTCAGGGGTACCAGATACGCAGTATTTT